Listed here are 24 T cell receptor beta chains from one sample, sequenced in a study of shared clonotypes between healthy human individuals. Data came from immunoSEQ multiplex PCR; TCRdb stores just in-frame clones and leaves some out. Altogether 740,000 or so clones are present, approximately 73% being singletons, with the ten largest covering around 2%. The specimen was memory CD4+ T cells sorted from blood. The subset: CD45RA-negative fraction. The source of these receptors is a woman younger than 45 in good health.

The V and J genes are TRBV28 and TRBJ2-1; the D gene is possibly TRBD1 (5 bases). The CDR3 totals 17 residues. The ends were cut back, 3 bases at V and 0 bases at J, with 15 bases in the middle. Germline CDR1 is MDHEN and CDR2 is SYDVKM. The CDR3 spells CASSFGYRLSSYNEQFF. CDR3 DNA sequence: TGTGCCAGCAGTTTCGGCTACAGGCTGAGCTCCTACAATGAGCAGTTCTTC.

The V and J genes are TRBV7-6 and TRBJ1-6; no clear D gene. V lost 4 bases to trimming and J lost 0 bases, with 10 bases between them. Germline lookup yields CDR1 SGHVS and CDR2 FNYEAQ. This CDR3 comprises 16 residues. CDR3 in amino acids: CASSSSPASYNSPLHF. Written as DNA, the CDR3 is TGTGCCAGCAGCTCGTCCCCAGCCTCCTATAATTCACCCCTCCACTTT.

V gene TRBV7-9 combines with J gene TRBJ2-1; 11 bases map to TRBD2. Trimming removed 4 bases from V and 8 bases from J; junction bases left unmatched: 10. The CDR3 totals 16 residues. The germline V gene encodes CDR1 SEHNR and CDR2 FQNEAQ (reference sequence). The CDR3 DNA reads as TGTGCCAGCAGCTCCCTGGCTAGCGGGAGGAGGGATGAGCAGTTCTTC. It encodes CASSSLASGRRDEQFF. The full variable domain, with the rest looked up from reference TRBV7-9 and TRBJ2-1, is DTGVSQNPRHKITKRGQNVTFRCDPISEHNRLYWYRQTLGQGPEFLTYFQNEAQLEKSRLLSDRFSAERPKGSFSTLEIQRTEQGDSAMYLCASSSLASGRRDEQFFGPGTRLTVL.

In this sample, this clone turned up once. The V call is TRBV4-1, the J call TRBJ1-2; possible D gene TRBD1, 6 bases. Looked up from germline, CDR1 is MGHRA and CDR2 is YSYEKL. CDR3 size: 17 residues. V was cut by 1 base and J by 5 bases, with 20 bases left in between. In DNA, the CDR3 is TGCGCCAGCAGCCAAGTTGGGACACAGGGAACCCAATATGGCTACACCTTC. Its translation: CASSQVGTQGTQYGYTF.

This clone was observed a few times. The chain recombines TRBV19 with TRBJ2-7; D might be TRBD2 (6 bases). V was pared by 2 bases and J by 3 bases, with 8 bases between. The CDR3 runs to 13 residues. CDR1 and CDR2 from the germline V gene are LNHDA and SQIVND (reference sequence). The CDR3 reads CASSIQEGYEQYF. CDR3 nucleotides: TGTGCCAGTAGTATACAGGAGGGCTACGAGCAGTACTTC.

This clone came up once. The CDR3 sequence: CASSWDRVSYNEQFF. The CDR3 DNA is TGCGCCAGCAGCTGGGACAGAGTCTCCTACAATGAGCAGTTCTTC. The gene calls are TRBV5-1 and TRBJ2-1; 7 nucleotides align to TRBD1. The CDR3 loop spans 15 amino acids. The ends lost 3 bases at V and 0 bases at J; junction bases unmatched: 3. CDR1 is SGHRS and CDR2 is YFSETQ in the germline V gene.

This chain links TRBV2 with TRBJ1-5; 7 nucleotides align to TRBD1. Looked up from germline, CDR1 is SNHLY and CDR2 is FYNNEI. The CDR3 totals 14 residues. With V trimmed by 5 bases and J by 3 bases, 4 bases remained unmatched. CDR3 amino acids: CASSSGQVNQPQHF. The CDR3 nucleotides are TGTGCCAGCAGTTCCGGACAGGTCAATCAGCCCCAGCATTTT.

V usage is TRBV11-2 and J usage is TRBJ2-3; TRBD1 is a possible D gene (5 bases). The V end lost 5 bases, the J end lost 8 bases, and 14 bases lay between the germline ends. The CDR3 spans 13 residues. In germline, CDR1 is SGHAT, CDR2 FQNNGV. CDR3: CASSPGYGATQYF. Written as DNA, the CDR3 is TGTGCCAGCAGCCCAGGCTATGGGGCTACGCAGTATTTT.

The chain combines TRBV2 with TRBJ1-5; D gene unclear. The CDR3 covers 14 residues. The ends were cut back, 2 bases at V and 4 bases at J, with 9 bases in the middle. Germline V lookup: CDR1 SNHLY, CDR2 FYNNEI. The CDR3 DNA sequence: TGTGCCAGCAGTGAAAACACCTATAATCAGCCCCAGCATTTT. As protein: CASSENTYNQPQHF. Supplemented by reference TRBV2 and TRBJ1-5, the full variable domain reads EPEVTQTPSHQVTQMGQEVILRCVPISNHLYFYWYRQILGQKVEFLVSFYNNEISEKSEIFDDQFSVERPDGSNFTLKIRSTKLEDSAMYFCASSENTYNQPQHFGDGTRLSIL.

V is TRBV6-1 and J is TRBJ2-1; D is tentatively TRBD1 or TRBD2 (5 bases each). Deletions cut 2 bases from V and 15 bases from J, with 26 bases between. The CDR3 is 16 residues long. CDR1 MNHNS and CDR2 SASEGT come from the germline V gene. The CDR3 sequence is CASSEIGASSLSRRFF. In DNA form, the CDR3 reads TGTGCCAGCAGTGAAATCGGGGCTAGCTCACTCTCTCGCCGGTTCTTC.

The chain recombines TRBV12-5 with TRBJ2-5, with D unresolved. V gave up 1 base and J gave up 3 bases, with 6 bases separating them. This CDR3 region has 13 residues. Germline assignment: CDR1 LGHNT and CDR2 FRNRAP. CDR3 loop: CASGLGGEETQYF. The CDR3 DNA reads TGTGCTAGTGGTTTGGGGGGTGAAGAGACCCAGTACTTC.

In the case of this clone: Germline and junction disagree at one end, which may indicate a read error. V and J are TRBV19 and TRBJ2-2; 7 bases are a match to TRBD2. The CDR3 has 15 amino acids. Per germline, CDR1 LNHDA and CDR2 SQIVND (reference sequence). For the CDR3, the DNA is TGTGCCAGTAGGATAGCGGGTACTTCAACCGGGGAGCTGTTTTTT. Encoded protein: CASRIAGTSTGELFF.

This rearrangement joins TRBV19 to TRBJ1-3; no clear D gene. The germline V and J ends were trimmed by 7 bases and 5 bases, with 24 bases remaining between them. Per the germline V gene, CDR1 is LNHDA and CDR2 is SQIVND (reference sequence). The CDR3 extends over 17 amino acids. CDR3 region: CASTATRTYGGRNTIYF. The CDR3, as DNA: TGTGCCAGTACCGCTACGAGGACCTACGGAGGCCGAAACACCATATATTTT. Full variable domain (outside the CDR3, taken from reference TRBV19 and TRBJ1-3): DGGITQSPKYLFRKEGQNVTLSCEQNLNHDAMYWYRQDPGQGLRLIYYSQIVNDFQKGDIAEGYSVSREKKESFPLTVTSAQKNPTAFYLCASTATRTYGGRNTIYFGEGSWLTVV.

This chain joins TRBV29-1 and TRBJ2-7, with 8 positions matching TRBD2. Per the germline V gene, CDR1 is SQVTM and CDR2 is ANQGSEA. There are 14 residues in the CDR3. V shed 6 bases, J shed 0 bases, and the junction held 7 bases outside the gene matches. DNA for the CDR3: TGCAGCGTCTACAGCGGGGGTAGCTCCTACGAGCAGTACTTC. Its translation is CSVYSGGSSYEQYF.

The V call is TRBV27, the J call TRBJ1-2; tentatively, D is TRBD1 (5 bases). The CDR3 is 13 amino acids. V lost 2 bases, J lost 4 bases, and 8 bases lay in between. Germline CDR1 is MNHEY and CDR2 is SMNVEV (reference sequence). The CDR3 loop reads CASSLDGGYGYTF. DNA of the CDR3: TGTGCCAGCAGTTTAGACGGGGGCTATGGCTACACCTTC.

The V gene is TRBV9, the J gene TRBJ2-7; no reliable D call. V lost 4 bases and J 6 bases, leaving 14 bases between the germline ends. This CDR3 has 13 amino acids. Germline CDR1 and CDR2: SGDLS and YYNGEE. CDR3 region: CASSMDPRLEQYF. In DNA form, the CDR3 reads TGTGCCAGCAGCATGGACCCCCGTCTCGAGCAGTACTTC.

The chain links TRBV28 to TRBJ2-1; a possible D gene is TRBD1 (7 bases). This CDR3 contains 14 residues. V lost 5 bases and J 6 bases, leaving 14 bases between the germline ends. Germline V gives CDR1 MDHEN, CDR2 SYDVKM. The DNA of the CDR3 is TGTGCCAGCAGTCGCGGGGACAGCCTCAATGAGCAGTTCTTC. Encoded protein: CASSRGDSLNEQFF.

The genes are TRBV5-1 and TRBJ2-7; 7 nucleotides match TRBD1. Germline CDR1 SGHRS, CDR2 YFSETQ. Trimming at V came to 4 bases and at J to 6 bases, leaving 4 bases not matched to a gene. The CDR3 length is 12 residues. The CDR3 loop reads CASSEQGSEQYF. The CDR3 bases are TGCGCCAGCAGCGAACAGGGGAGCGAGCAGTACTTC.

Notes on this clone: The same CDR3 also results from other DNA sequences found in this sample. This rearrangement joins TRBV18 to TRBJ2-1; D may be TRBD2 (6 bases). Trimming took 3 bases from V and 7 from J, leaving 7 bases between them. The CDR3 runs 12 residues. The germline gives CDR1 KGHSH, CDR2 LQKENI. The CDR3 nucleotides read TGTGCCAGCTCACCTGGAGGGAATGAGCAGTTCTTC. Translation: CASSPGGNEQFF.

This chain connects TRBV6-5 to TRBJ2-7, with D perhaps being TRBD1 or TRBD2 (5 bases each). From germline, CDR1 is MNHEY and CDR2 SVGAGI. The CDR3 contains 13 residues. Trimming shortened V by 6 bases and J by 4 bases, and 13 bases separated the two germline ends. CDR3 residues: CASRSGQAYEQYF. Written as DNA, the CDR3 is TGTGCCAGCAGGTCGGGGCAGGCATACGAGCAGTACTTC.

The chain has TRBV19 and TRBJ1-4; D gene ambiguous. Trimming cost V 3 bases and J 5 bases, with 13 bases left between them. The germline V gene encodes CDR1 LNHDA and CDR2 SQIVND (reference sequence). The CDR3 sequence is 15 residues long. CDR3 DNA sequence: TGTGCCAGTAGTATGAGCCGCAGGCTGAATGAAAAACTGTTTTTT. This encodes CASSMSRRLNEKLFF.

In regard to this clone: The same CDR3 can be traced to other DNA sequences in this sample. The chain has TRBV27 and TRBJ2-3, with unresolved D. Trimming left V 6 bases short and J 2 bases short, with 6 bases between. There are 12 residues in the CDR3. CDR1 is MNHEY, CDR2 SMNVEV, per germline (reference sequence). The CDR3 DNA reads as TGTGCCAGCAGCCCTCACACAGATACGCAGTATTTT. It is translated as CASSPHTDTQYF.

This clone occurred a few times. This rearrangement joins TRBV28 to TRBJ2-1, with 7 bases aligning to TRBD2. V shed 10 bases and J 6 bases; nucleotides not matched to a gene: 15. Germline V gene lookup returns CDR1 MDHEN and CDR2 SYDVKM. The CDR3 has 15 amino acids. CDR3 in amino acids: CAIPRGGRGANEQFF. DNA of the CDR3: TGTGCCATCCCCCGGGGAGGGAGAGGGGCCAATGAGCAGTTCTTC.

J is TRBJ2-3 and V is TRBV2, with unresolved D. Germline V CDR1 and CDR2: SNHLY, FYNNEI. This CDR3 has 12 residues. V lost 4 bases and J lost 3, with 5 bases in between. CDR3 sequence (DNA): TGTGCCAGCAGTGTTGGGACAGATACGCAGTATTTT. This translates into CASSVGTDTQYF.